Listed here are 26 T cell receptor beta chains from one sample, sequenced in a study of Graves' ophthalmopathy and Graves' hyperthyroidism. From RNA, the CDR3 regions of TCR beta chains were amplified and sequenced. First-round RT-PCR with HTBI primers preceded a second-round multiplex PCR. MiXCR was run by TCRdb on the multiplex PCR reads, yielding one entry per CDR3 protein. The sample lists about 640,000 distinct CDR3 sequences; over 40% were seen once. What was sequenced was peripheral blood. The receptor set was obtained from an adult man with Graves' ophthalmopathy.

The V gene is TRBV4-3, the J gene TRBJ2-6, with TRBD1 identical over 10 bases. Trimming at V came to 5 bases and at J to 0 bases, leaving 4 bases not matched to a gene. Germline values: CDR1 LGHNA, CDR2 YSLEER. The CDR3 loop spans 17 amino acids. The CDR3 bases are TGCGCCAGCAGCTCGGGACAGGGGAGCTCTGGGGCCAACGTCCTGACTTTC. It encodes CASSSGQGSSGANVLTF.

This clonotype has at least ten counts. The chain employs TRBV20-1 and TRBJ1-1; D gene unclear. CDR3 length equals 14 residues. Germline V lookup: CDR1 DFQATT, CDR2 SNEGSKA (reference sequence). V gave up 0 bases and J gave up 4 bases, with 12 bases separating them. Here the CDR3 reads CSARDSAWSTEAFF. The CDR3 DNA follows: TGCAGTGCTAGAGATTCGGCGTGGAGCACTGAAGCTTTCTTT.

This clonotype was found many times. V usage is TRBV18 and J usage is TRBJ2-5; no firm D call. Trimming stripped 1 base from V and 1 base from J, with 4 bases between. The CDR3 is 13 amino acids. Germline lookup yields CDR1 KGHSH and CDR2 LQKENI. DNA of the CDR3: TGTGCCAGCTCACCACAGGGCCAAGAGACCCAGTACTTC. Its translation: CASSPQGQETQYF. The whole variable domain, filled in from reference TRBV18 and TRBJ2-5, reads NAGVMQNPRHLVRRRGQEARLRCSPMKGHSHVYWYRQLPEEGLKFMVYLQKENIIDESGMPKERFSAEFPKEGPSILRIQQVVRGDSAAYFCASSPQGQETQYFGPGTRLLVL.

This clonotype showed up many times. V and J are TRBV24-1 and TRBJ1-5; D may be TRBD1 (5 bases). V gave up 4 bases and J gave up 5 bases, with 14 bases separating them. This CDR3 has 15 residues. Germline V gene lookup returns CDR1 KGHDR and CDR2 SFDVKD. CDR3 bases: TGTGCCACCAGTGAGACAGATGGGGGATATCAGCCCCAGCATTTT. Residues: CATSETDGGYQPQHF.

This clonotype was detected a few times. The genes are TRBV9 and TRBJ2-2; 7 bases are shared with TRBD2. Trimming at V came to 3 bases and at J to 7 bases, leaving 0 bases not matched to a gene. CDR1 is SGDLS and CDR2 is YYNGEE in the germline V gene. This CDR3 is 12 amino acids long. CDR3: CASSGTSGELFF. The CDR3 nucleotides are TGTGCCAGCAGCGGGACTAGCGGGGAGCTGTTTTTT. Supplemented by reference TRBV9 and TRBJ2-2, the full variable domain reads DSGVTQTPKHLITATGQRVTLRCSPRSGDLSVYWYQQSLDQGLQFLIQYYNGEERAKGNILERFSAQQFPDLHSELNLSSLELGDSALYFCASSGTSGELFFGEGSRLTVL.

This sequence joins TRBV29-1 and TRBJ2-7; a weak D match, TRBD2 (6 bases). V was clipped by 6 bases and J by 3 bases, with 12 bases between them. CDR3 size: 12 residues. From germline, CDR1 is SQVTM and CDR2 ANQGSEA. CDR3 in DNA: TGCAGCGTAACCCCGGGGGACTACGAGCAGTACTTC. It specifies CSVTPGDYEQYF.

This clonotype occurred once. A much larger clone lies one base from this, so it may be a read error. This chain connects TRBV14 to TRBJ2-7; no reliable D call. The CDR3 is made up of 15 amino acids. Germline V gene sequence: CDR1 SGHDN, CDR2 FVKESK. The CDR3 region is CAGSQGVSPAYEQYF. The CDR3 bases are TGTGCCGGCAGCCAAGGAGTCAGTCCCGCCTACGAGCAGTACTTC. Full variable domain (outside the CDR3, taken from reference TRBV14 and TRBJ2-7): EAGVTQFPSHSVIEKGQTVTLRCDPISGHDNLYWYRRVMGKEIKFLLHFVKESKQDESGMPNNRFLAERTGGTYSTLKVQPAELEDSGVYFCAGSQGVSPAYEQYFGPGTRLTVT.

This chain's CDR3 is CASSLQGFTYNSPLHF. The CDR3 nucleotides are TGTGCCAGCAGTTTACAGGGATTCACCTATAATTCACCCCTCCACTTT. The chain combines TRBV12-3 or TRBV12-4 with TRBJ1-6, with a possible D match to TRBD1 (5 bases). The CDR3 covers 16 residues. With 2 bases removed from V and 2 bases from J, the gap between germline ends came to 10 bases.

As regards this clonotype: With a much larger clone just one base away, this may be a read error. Lacking the conserved final phenylalanine or tryptophan, this CDR3 likely reflects a read error. This rearrangement joins TRBV14 to TRBJ2-7; D ambiguous. There are 14 residues in the CDR3. Germline V gene lookup returns CDR1 SGHDN and CDR2 FVKESK. The ends were cut back, 5 bases at V and 0 bases at J, with 11 bases in the middle. The CDR3 nucleotides are TGTGCCAGCAGCTCCAAGGTCCTCTCCTACGAGCAGTACCTC. As protein: CASSSKVLSYEQYL.

The table lists this clonotype with a count of one. This rearrangement joins TRBV10-3 to TRBJ1-2, with D perhaps TRBD1 (6 bases). The CDR3 totals 13 residues. Trimming took off 8 bases at V and 3 bases at J, with 13 bases between the two ends. The germline V gene encodes CDR1 ENHRY and CDR2 SYGVKD. CDR3 in DNA: TGTGCCATCCATCGGGGGCTAGACTATGGCTACACCTTC. It codes for CAIHRGLDYGYTF.

The V and J genes are TRBV4-1 and TRBJ2-7, with 11 bases lining up with TRBD2. Trimming took 4 bases from V and 3 from J; bases not matched to a gene: 8. The CDR3 loop spans 16 amino acids. The germline V gene has CDR1 MGHRA and CDR2 YSYEKL. The CDR3: CASSLVTSGIIYEQYF. CDR3 DNA: TGCGCCAGCAGCCTCGTGACTAGCGGGATTATCTACGAGCAGTACTTC.

The chain joins TRBV10-3 to TRBJ1-5; weak D call: TRBD1 (5 bases). The CDR3 totals 18 residues. Per germline, CDR1 ENHRY and CDR2 SYGVKD. V lost 10 bases, J lost 2 bases, and 27 bases lay in between. CDR3 residues: CASISKLGPSLRNQPQHF. CDR3 nucleotide sequence: TGTGCCAGCATTTCTAAGTTGGGGCCGTCGTTACGCAATCAGCCCCAGCATTTT.

Ten or more counts support this clonotype. The chain recombines TRBV7-9 with TRBJ1-2, with a tentative D call TRBD1 (6 bases). Between the trimmed V and J ends, which lost 5 bases and 4 bases, there was a span of 20 bases. This CDR3 is built from 16 residues. CDR1 is SEHNR, CDR2 FQNEAQ, per germline (reference sequence). The CDR3 is CASSRTSRGSLYGYTF. CDR3 coding DNA: TGTGCCAGCAGCCGCACCTCGAGGGGGTCGCTCTATGGCTACACCTTC.

The chain couples TRBV9 to TRBJ2-7, with 11 bases fitting TRBD2. Germline CDR1 and CDR2: SGDLS and YYNGEE. Unmatched junction bases numbered 9, after V lost 4 bases and J lost 0 bases. The CDR3 totals 17 residues. The CDR3 is CASSQEPGTSGSYEQYF. CDR3 in DNA: TGTGCCAGCAGCCAAGAACCCGGGACTAGCGGCTCCTACGAGCAGTACTTC.

Here the CDR3 reads CASGATGQNTEAFF. CDR3 DNA: TGTGCCAGCGGAGCGACGGGACAGAACACTGAAGCTTTCTTT. J is TRBJ1-1 and V is TRBV7-9, with D maybe TRBD1 (6 bases). The CDR3 runs 14 residues. The V gene's germline CDR1 is SEHNR and CDR2 FQNEAQ (reference sequence). V lost 8 bases and J lost 1, with 14 bases in between.

J is TRBJ1-6 and V is TRBV10-3; TRBD1 aligns across 9 bases. Germline CDR1 ENHRY, CDR2 SYGVKD. This CDR3 has 15 residues. The J segment lost 8 bases and the V segment lost 4 bases, leaving 6 bases of the junction unmatched. The CDR3 is CAISVGQGRDSPLHF. Written as DNA, the CDR3 is TGTGCCATCAGTGTAGGACAGGGGAGGGATTCACCCCTCCACTTT.

CDR3 sequence: CAWSPQPYEQYF. CDR3 coding DNA: TGTGCCTGGAGTCCACAGCCCTACGAGCAGTACTTC. The chain recombines TRBV30 with TRBJ2-7; D remains ambiguous. V shed 2 bases and J shed 2 bases, with 7 bases lying between them. Germline CDR1 and CDR2: GTSNPN and SVGIG (reference sequence). The CDR3 covers 12 residues.

Many counts were recorded for this clonotype. The chain uses TRBV19 and TRBJ1-5; tentatively, D is TRBD1 (5 bases). V was cut by 3 bases and J by 7 bases, with 13 bases left in between. Germline CDR1 and CDR2: LNHDA and SQIVND (reference sequence). The CDR3 spans 14 residues. As DNA, the CDR3 is TGTGCCAGTAGTATCTTGGGGGGATCCCAGCCCCAGCATTTT. It codes for CASSILGGSQPQHF.

The rearrangement links TRBV7-2 to TRBJ1-6, with 10 bases matching TRBD1. Germline trimming cut 5 bases from V and 14 bases from J; bases unmatched to any gene: 12. The CDR3 has 15 amino acids. Germline loops: CDR1 SGHTA, CDR2 FQGNSA. CDR3 coding DNA: TGTGCCAGCAGCCTTCTGGGACAGGGGTTAACTACCCTCCACTTT. Protein product: CASSLLGQGLTTLHF. Filled out from reference TRBV7-2 and TRBJ1-6, the complete variable domain reads GAGVSQSPSNKVTEKGKDVELRCDPISGHTALYWYRQSLGQGLEFLIYFQGNSAPDKSGLPSDRFSAERTGGSVSTLTIQRTQQEDSAVYLCASSLLGQGLTTLHFGNGTRLTVT.

Details on this clonotype: A read error is possible here, since a much larger clone lies one base away. J is TRBJ2-7 and V is TRBV24-1, with TRBD2 as a possible D gene (6 bases). Germline V lookup: CDR1 KGHDR, CDR2 SFDVKD. Trimming took 5 bases from V and 9 from J, leaving 13 bases between them. The CDR3 contains 12 residues. CDR3 bases: TGTGCCACCAGTGCCCTGGGGGGAGGGCAGTACTTC. This sequence encodes CATSALGGGQYF.

The chain combines TRBV25-1 with TRBJ1-1; D may be TRBD1 (6 bases). V gave up 7 bases and J gave up 2 bases, with 17 bases separating them. Germline CDR1 is MGHDK and CDR2 is SYGVNS. This CDR3 comprises 15 residues. CDR3 bases: TGTGCCAGCACGGAAATAGCAGGGGCTAACACTGAAGCTTTCTTT. Protein product: CASTEIAGANTEAFF.

This clonotype was detected ten times or more. The rearrangement joins TRBV14 to TRBJ2-2; TRBD2 matches 12 bases. The CDR3 runs 15 residues. The ends lost 7 bases at V and 5 bases at J; junction bases unmatched: 5. In germline, CDR1 is SGHDN, CDR2 FVKESK. CDR3 sequence: CASKTTSGRTGELFF. For the CDR3, the DNA is TGTGCCAGCAAGACAACTAGCGGGAGGACCGGGGAGCTGTTTTTT.

This clonotype has only one observation. The junction differs from germline at one of its ends, possibly a read error. The genes are TRBV6-6 and TRBJ1-4, with a weak D call TRBD1 (5 bases). The CDR3 runs to 16 residues. Germline-derived CDR1 and CDR2 are MNHNY and SVGAGI (reference sequence). CDR3 sequence (DNA): TGTGCCAGAAGTTACAAAGGGGAGTGGGACGGTGAAAAACTGTTTTTT. Its translation is CARSYKGEWDGEKLFF.

The rearrangement uses TRBV19 and TRBJ1-4; no reliable D call. The V gene lost 4 bases and the J gene lost 0 bases, with 9 bases spanning the gap. Germline CDR1 is LNHDA and CDR2 is SQIVND (reference sequence). There are 15 residues in the CDR3. The CDR3 loop reads CASSTTAATNEKLFF. The CDR3 DNA reads as TGTGCCAGTAGTACAACAGCTGCAACTAATGAAAAACTGTTTTTT.

The chain recombines TRBV7-3 with TRBJ1-2, with D perhaps TRBD1 (5 bases). Trimming removed 5 bases from V and 8 bases from J, with 12 bases in between. The CDR3 is 12 amino acids. In germline, CDR1 is SGHTA, CDR2 FQGTGA. CDR3 nucleotides: TGTGCCAGCAGCCAAGCCAGGGTAGGCTACACCTTC. It translates to CASSQARVGYTF. The whole variable domain, filled in from reference TRBV7-3 and TRBJ1-2, reads GAGVSQTPSNKVTEKGKYVELRCDPISGHTALYWYRQSLGQGPEFLIYFQGTGAADDSGLPNDRFFAVRPEGSVSTLKIQRTERGDSAVYLCASSQARVGYTFGSGTRLTVV.

A word on this clonotype: Being one base from a much bigger clone, this may be a read error. The chain carries TRBV6-6 and TRBJ1-5; TRBD1 agrees at 9 bases. Per the germline V gene, CDR1 is MNHNY and CDR2 is SVGAGI (reference sequence). CDR3 length: 17 amino acids. This CDR3 is CTSRKGQGNLGHQPQHF. In DNA form, the CDR3 reads TGTACCAGCAGAAAGGGACAGGGCAACCTCGGTCATCAGCCCCAGCATTTT.